Included here is one T cell receptor (beta chain) sequence, with context. This clone was detected once. The antigen it binds to is not known. No base qualities exist here, and no much larger clone lies one base off it. TCRbeta CDR3 regions were amplified from genomic DNA by means of the immunoSEQ Assay, a bias-controlled multiplex PCR. The authors' analysis ran thus. The number of nucleated cells in each sample was estimated from the amplification of reference gene primers within the assay. Sequence reads were collapsed and filtered to measure the absolute abundance of every unique TCRbeta CDR3 rearrangement. Productive Simpson clonality was computed per sample as the square root of Simpson's diversity index over productive rearrangements. The clones in this table, taken by TCRdb from immuneACCESS, are in-frame only. Not every clone is retained; where verified, under half of the shortfall comes from an unresolved V gene, and the cause of the rest is unknown. Clone size and V and J calls were adopted from that table, with D and trimming inferred from the DNA. This sample is represented by hundreds of thousands of clones; around nine tenths of them were singletons. The top ten clones comprise roughly 1.3% of the sample.

Compared with germline, V lacks 0 bases and J lacks 3 bases; bases without a gene match: 7. The CDR3 numbers 17 residues from cysteine through phenylalanine. Only CDR3 DNA is held: 51 bases, read in frame from base 1. Sequences SGHRS (CDR1) and YFSETQ (CDR2) are obtained from the germline V gene. This sample is drawn from a study of blood T cell repertoires in COVID-19 (dated by TCRdb to 2020 to 2021). Background on the whole study: Samples from collaborators originated in the United States, Italy and Spain and spanned both the acute and convalescent phases of COVID-19. Where available, HLA class I and class II types were taken from metadata supplied by the sample provider and were not determined by assay-based typing. The samples were drawn from two sources: the first 160 participants of the ongoing ImmuneRACE study, and 1,000 to 1,500 subjects contributed by 6 global collaborators. The repertoires were made available in a free public database intended to serve as a resource for research on the immune response to SARS-CoV-2. The prospective study material was composed of cDNA or gDNA derived from T cells, B-cell-depleted T cells, or PBMCs. The dataset comprised deeply sampled blood TCRbeta repertoires from subjects exposed to, actively infected with, or recovered from COVID-19. Sample metadata almost always included a de-identified subject ID, COVID-19 status, age in years and sex.

Each collaborating institution followed its own protocols to collect whole blood in K2EDTA tubes. For TCRbeta analysis, collaborator samples were shipped as frozen whole blood, as isolated PBMCs, or as DNA extracted from either sample type. Overall results and qualifications from the work: Clinical and demographic metadata were provided uncurated, with the amount varying by source and participant.

The sequencing sample was made of peripheral blood. The clonotype was recovered from a man aged 70 or older with acute or convalescent COVID-19. The sequence joins TRBV5-1 to TRBJ1-2, and 11 junction bases match TRBD1. The DNA sequence is as follows: TGCGCCAGCAGCTTGGAAAGGGGACAGGGGGAGGACTATGGCTACACCTTC. Its product reads: CASSLERGQGEDYGYTF.